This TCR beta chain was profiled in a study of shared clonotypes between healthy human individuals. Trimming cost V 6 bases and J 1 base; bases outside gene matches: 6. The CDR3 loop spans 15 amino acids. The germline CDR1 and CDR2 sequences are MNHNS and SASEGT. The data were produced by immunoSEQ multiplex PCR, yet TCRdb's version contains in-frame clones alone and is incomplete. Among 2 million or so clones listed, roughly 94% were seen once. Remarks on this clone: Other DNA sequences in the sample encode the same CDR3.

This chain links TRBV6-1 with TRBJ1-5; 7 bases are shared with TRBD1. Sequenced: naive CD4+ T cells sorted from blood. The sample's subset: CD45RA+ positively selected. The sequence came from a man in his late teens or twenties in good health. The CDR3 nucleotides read TGTGCCAGCAGGGAGGGACAGATCAGCAATCAGCCCCAGCATTTT. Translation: CASREGQISNQPQHF.